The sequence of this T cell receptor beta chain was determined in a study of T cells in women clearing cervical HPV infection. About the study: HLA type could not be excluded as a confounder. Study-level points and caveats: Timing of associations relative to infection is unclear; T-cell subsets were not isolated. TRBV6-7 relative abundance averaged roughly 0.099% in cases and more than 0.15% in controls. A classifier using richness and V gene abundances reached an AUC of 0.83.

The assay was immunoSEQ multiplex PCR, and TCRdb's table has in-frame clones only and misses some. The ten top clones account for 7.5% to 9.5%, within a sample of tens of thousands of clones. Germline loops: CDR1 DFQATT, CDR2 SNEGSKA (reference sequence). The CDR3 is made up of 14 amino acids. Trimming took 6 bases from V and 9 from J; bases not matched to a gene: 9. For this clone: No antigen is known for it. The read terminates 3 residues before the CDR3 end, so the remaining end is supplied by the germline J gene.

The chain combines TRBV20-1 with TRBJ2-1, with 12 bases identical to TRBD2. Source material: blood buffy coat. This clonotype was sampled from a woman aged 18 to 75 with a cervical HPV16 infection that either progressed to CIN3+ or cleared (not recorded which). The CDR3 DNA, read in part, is TGCAGTGCCCTAGCGGGGGGGGGCCACGGTGAG. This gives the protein CSALAGGGHGE. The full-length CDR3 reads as CSALAGGGHGEQFF.